A selection of T cell receptor beta chains follows, all from one sample in a study of T cell responses to AZD1222 COVID-19 vaccine. Clones were read by immunoSEQ multiplex PCR, and TCRdb kept only the in-frame ones, dropping some. Of around 90,000 clones detected, 90% to 95% appear once; the ten largest clones hold around 5.5%. Material: peripheral blood, obtained on day 0 of MenACWY control vaccination. These receptor sequences come from an adult in good health. Both conserved end residues are part of each CDR3. Fields, in order: clone size, V gene, D gene, J gene, CDR3 length, CDR3 DNA, CDR3 protein. A D gene is named only where the DNA matches it firmly. Not every row has a clone size; where given, it reads once, few, many or a size class.

clone size: once
V gene: TRBV18
D gene: TRBD2
J gene: TRBJ2-3
CDR3 length: 17
CDR3 DNA: TGTGCCAGCTCACCACCGTCTCTAGCGGGGGCCACAGATACGCAGTATTTT
CDR3 protein: CASSPPSLAGATDTQYF

clone size: .
V gene: TRBV5-6
D gene: .
J gene: TRBJ1-1
CDR3 length: 14
CDR3 DNA: TGTGCCAGCAGCTTTTACGGGGCCGGGGCTGAAGCTTTCTTT
CDR3 protein: CASSFYGAGAEAFF

clone size: .
V gene: TRBV7-2
D gene: TRBD2
J gene: TRBJ2-5
CDR3 length: 16
CDR3 DNA: TGTGCCAGCAGCTTAGGCCTAGCGGGGGCCAGGGAGACCCAGTACTTC
CDR3 protein: CASSLGLAGARETQYF

clone size: once
V gene: TRBV5-1
D gene: TRBD1
J gene: TRBJ2-1
CDR3 length: 15
CDR3 DNA: TGCGCCAGCAGGTCTACCGGGACAGGGACGTATGAGCAGTTCTTC
CDR3 protein: CASRSTGTGTYEQFF

clone size: .
V gene: TRBV28
D gene: .
J gene: TRBJ1-5
CDR3 length: 12
CDR3 DNA: TGTGCCAGCACTTCAGGTCATCAGCCCCAGCATTTT
CDR3 protein: CASTSGHQPQHF

clone size: once
V gene: TRBV6-2/TRBV6-3
D gene: .
J gene: TRBJ2-1
CDR3 length: 14
CDR3 DNA: TGTGCCAGCAGTCCCGGCATCATATACAATGAGCAGTTCTTC
CDR3 protein: CASSPGIIYNEQFF

clone size: .
V gene: TRBV19
D gene: .
J gene: TRBJ2-6
CDR3 length: 18
CDR3 DNA: TGTGCCAGTAGTCCAGCGGGACAGCCGTACTCTGGGGCCAACGTCCTGACTTTC
CDR3 protein: CASSPAGQPYSGANVLTF

clone size: .
V gene: TRBV3-1/TRBV3-2
D gene: .
J gene: TRBJ1-1
CDR3 length: 13
CDR3 DNA: TGTGCCAGCAGCCAAGTTGGCATCACTGAAGCTTTCTTT
CDR3 protein: CASSQVGITEAFF

clone size: .
V gene: TRBV3-1/TRBV3-2
D gene: .
J gene: TRBJ2-3
CDR3 length: 14
CDR3 DNA: TGTGCCAGCAGCCACTGGCCTCAGACAGATACGCAGTATTTT
CDR3 protein: CASSHWPQTDTQYF

clone size: .
V gene: TRBV28
D gene: .
J gene: TRBJ1-2
CDR3 length: 14
CDR3 DNA: TGTGCCAGCAGTTTATACGCAGAACCCTATGGCTACACCTTC
CDR3 protein: CASSLYAEPYGYTF

clone size: .
V gene: TRBV6-5
D gene: TRBD2
J gene: TRBJ2-5
CDR3 length: 14
CDR3 DNA: TGTGCCAGCGAGATAGCGGGGTACCAAGAGACCCAGTACTTC
CDR3 protein: CASEIAGYQETQYF

clone size: .
V gene: TRBV7-2
D gene: .
J gene: TRBJ1-4
CDR3 length: 18
CDR3 DNA: TGTGCCAGCAGCTTAGTGGCGCAGGGGCTAGGGGTGGATGAAAAACTGTTTTTT
CDR3 protein: CASSLVAQGLGVDEKLFF

clone size: .
V gene: TRBV28
D gene: .
J gene: TRBJ1-5
CDR3 length: 16
CDR3 DNA: TGTGCCAGCAGTACGGGGGGTAGGGGTAGCAATCAGCCCCAGCATTTT
CDR3 protein: CASSTGGRGSNQPQHF

clone size: .
V gene: TRBV4-1
D gene: .
J gene: TRBJ1-3
CDR3 length: 15
CDR3 DNA: TGCGCCAGCAGCCAGGAAAACCTATCTGGAAACACCATATATTTT
CDR3 protein: CASSQENLSGNTIYF

clone size: .
V gene: TRBV10-3
D gene: .
J gene: TRBJ2-7
CDR3 length: 12
CDR3 DNA: TGTGCCATCAGTGAGGGGTCCTACGAGCAGTACTTC
CDR3 protein: CAISEGSYEQYF

clone size: once
V gene: TRBV23-1
D gene: .
J gene: TRBJ1-3
CDR3 length: 16
CDR3 DNA: TGCGCCAGCAGCGTTCAGGAGAATCTCTCTGGAAACACCATATATTTT
CDR3 protein: CASSVQENLSGNTIYF

clone size: once
V gene: TRBV6-6
D gene: .
J gene: TRBJ1-1
CDR3 length: 12
CDR3 DNA: TGTGCCAGCAGTCACGACAGGTCGGAAGCTTTCTTT
CDR3 protein: CASSHDRSEAFF

clone size: .
V gene: TRBV6-6
D gene: TRBD2
J gene: TRBJ2-5
CDR3 length: 17
CDR3 DNA: TGTGCCAGCAGTCTCGTCCGACTAGCGGGAGAGGTGGAGACCCAGTACTTC
CDR3 protein: CASSLVRLAGEVETQYF

clone size: .
V gene: TRBV6-5
D gene: TRBD2
J gene: TRBJ2-1
CDR3 length: 13
CDR3 DNA: TGTGCCACCCGACTAGCGCTCTACAATGAGCAGTTCTTC
CDR3 protein: CATRLALYNEQFF

clone size: .
V gene: TRBV7-2
D gene: .
J gene: TRBJ2-7
CDR3 length: 14
CDR3 DNA: TGTGCCAGCAGCTTAGACAGGGCAACCTACGAGCAGTACTTC
CDR3 protein: CASSLDRATYEQYF

clone size: .
V gene: TRBV7-9
D gene: TRBD2
J gene: TRBJ2-7
CDR3 length: 15
CDR3 DNA: TGTGCCAGCAGCTTAGGACTAGCGGTGACCTACGAGCAGTACTTC
CDR3 protein: CASSLGLAVTYEQYF

clone size: .
V gene: TRBV5-4
D gene: .
J gene: TRBJ2-3
CDR3 length: 15
CDR3 DNA: TGTGCCAGCAGCGGAAAGGGACTTGGCACAGATACGCAGTATTTT
CDR3 protein: CASSGKGLGTDTQYF

clone size: once
V gene: TRBV5-6
D gene: .
J gene: TRBJ2-2
CDR3 length: 18
CDR3 DNA: TGTGCCAGCAGGTTGGAACTGGGATATCGAAATAGTGGTGGGGAGCTGTTTTTT
CDR3 protein: CASRLELGYRNSGGELFF

clone size: .
V gene: TRBV11-2
D gene: TRBD1
J gene: TRBJ2-2
CDR3 length: 16
CDR3 DNA: TGTGCCAGCAGCGTATCCGGGACAGCCAACACCGGGGAGCTGTTTTTT
CDR3 protein: CASSVSGTANTGELFF

clone size: .
V gene: TRBV2
D gene: .
J gene: TRBJ1-5
CDR3 length: 13
CDR3 DNA: TGTGCCAGCAGTAGGGGAGGGAATCAGCCCCAGCATTTT
CDR3 protein: CASSRGGNQPQHF

clone size: .
V gene: TRBV7-9
D gene: .
J gene: TRBJ1-5
CDR3 length: 15
CDR3 DNA: TGTGCCAGCAGCCAGCTCGGCCCCGTGGGTCAGCCCCAGCATTTT
CDR3 protein: CASSQLGPVGQPQHF

clone size: .
V gene: TRBV27
D gene: .
J gene: TRBJ1-5
CDR3 length: 14
CDR3 DNA: TGTGCCAGCAGGTTGCGGACCAGGGGTCAGCCCCAGCATTTT
CDR3 protein: CASRLRTRGQPQHF

clone size: few
V gene: TRBV28
D gene: .
J gene: TRBJ1-2
CDR3 length: 13
CDR3 DNA: TGTGCCAGCAGTTTAGAGGGGGTTGAAGGCTACACCTTC
CDR3 protein: CASSLEGVEGYTF

clone size: .
V gene: TRBV19
D gene: TRBD1
J gene: TRBJ1-1
CDR3 length: 13
CDR3 DNA: TGTGCCAGTAGCCAGGACAGGGGGGCTGAAGCTTTCTTT
CDR3 protein: CASSQDRGAEAFF

clone size: .
V gene: TRBV6-5
D gene: TRBD1
J gene: TRBJ1-5
CDR3 length: 14
CDR3 DNA: TGTGCCACCTGGACAGGGCTCGCTGTTCAGCCCCAGCATTTT
CDR3 protein: CATWTGLAVQPQHF

clone size: .
V gene: TRBV3-1/TRBV3-2
D gene: TRBD2
J gene: TRBJ2-7
CDR3 length: 13
CDR3 DNA: TGTGCCAGCGGGACTAGCGGGAGGTCCGAGCAGTACTTC
CDR3 protein: CASGTSGRSEQYF

clone size: .
V gene: TRBV5-1
D gene: .
J gene: TRBJ1-4
CDR3 length: 16
CDR3 DNA: TGCGCCAGCAGCTCGAACCCGGGAGCAACTAATGAAAAACTGTTTTTT
CDR3 protein: CASSSNPGATNEKLFF

clone size: .
V gene: TRBV19
D gene: .
J gene: TRBJ2-7
CDR3 length: 14
CDR3 DNA: TGTGCCAGTAGAAGCTCGACTGTAAGTTACGAGCAGTACTTC
CDR3 protein: CASRSSTVSYEQYF

clone size: .
V gene: TRBV6-4
D gene: TRBD2
J gene: TRBJ2-1
CDR3 length: 16
CDR3 DNA: TGTGCCAGCAATTTTTGGAGGACTAGCGGGACGGATGAGCAGTTCTTC
CDR3 protein: CASNFWRTSGTDEQFF

clone size: .
V gene: TRBV5-5
D gene: .
J gene: TRBJ1-4
CDR3 length: 16
CDR3 DNA: TGTGCCAGCAGCGACTCCGATAGGGGCCCTTCTGAAAAACTGTTTTTT
CDR3 protein: CASSDSDRGPSEKLFF

clone size: .
V gene: TRBV18
D gene: TRBD1
J gene: TRBJ1-2
CDR3 length: 14
CDR3 DNA: TGTGCCAGCTCAACCGGGACAGCGAACTATGGCTACACCTTC
CDR3 protein: CASSTGTANYGYTF

clone size: once
V gene: TRBV19
D gene: .
J gene: TRBJ1-1
CDR3 length: 11
CDR3 DNA: TGTGCCAGTAGTAAGACACCAGAAGCTTTCTTT
CDR3 protein: CASSKTPEAFF

clone size: .
V gene: TRBV11-1
D gene: TRBD2
J gene: TRBJ2-7
CDR3 length: 14
CDR3 DNA: TGTGCCAGCAGCTTAGCCAGCGGGAGATACGAGCAGTACTTC
CDR3 protein: CASSLASGRYEQYF

clone size: .
V gene: TRBV19
D gene: .
J gene: TRBJ1-3
CDR3 length: 15
CDR3 DNA: TGTGCCAGTAGTATCATGAGGGGCGAAGGAAACACCATATATTTT
CDR3 protein: CASSIMRGEGNTIYF

clone size: .
V gene: TRBV28
D gene: TRBD2
J gene: TRBJ2-1
CDR3 length: 14
CDR3 DNA: TGTGCCAGCAGCCGACTAGCGGGTTGGAATGAGCAGTTCTTC
CDR3 protein: CASSRLAGWNEQFF